Below, 24 T cell receptor beta chains from the same sample are listed, as sequenced in a study of technical replicates of blood from a handful of donors. The method was immunoSEQ multiplex PCR; TCRdb's version includes in-frame clones alone and lacks a portion of them. The sample carries 85,000 or so clones, approximately 95% recorded once. Sequencing input: T cells isolated from PBMCs. Source of these receptors: a human donor in good health.

The genes are TRBV29-1 and TRBJ2-7; 10 bases are a match to TRBD1. The CDR3 contains 15 residues. The germline V gene encodes CDR1 SQVTM and CDR2 ANQGSEA. V shed 5 bases and J 1 base; nucleotides not matched to a gene: 8. CDR3 loop: CSVQGGGQGSYEQYF. The CDR3 DNA reads as TGCAGCGTTCAAGGCGGGGGACAGGGGTCCTACGAGCAGTACTTC.

The chain has TRBV7-9 and TRBJ2-5, with D maybe TRBD2 (6 bases). Germline V CDR1 and CDR2: SEHNR, FQNEAQ (reference sequence). Trimming removed 5 bases from V and 2 bases from J, with 12 bases in between. The CDR3 is made up of 14 amino acids. CDR3 bases: TGTGCCAGCAGCACGGGTAGCGGACAAGAGACCCAGTACTTC. Translating it yields CASSTGSGQETQYF. Together with reference TRBV7-9 and TRBJ2-5, the CDR3 gives the full variable domain: DTGVSQNPRHKITKRGQNVTFRCDPISEHNRLYWYRQTLGQGPEFLTYFQNEAQLEKSRLLSDRFSAERPKGSFSTLEIQRTEQGDSAMYLCASSTGSGQETQYFGPGTRLLVL.

The chain joins TRBV7-2 to TRBJ2-1, with TRBD2 identical over 11 bases. The CDR3 consists of 16 residues. Trimming at V came to 5 bases and at J to 4 bases, leaving 7 bases not matched to a gene. Germline CDR1 and CDR2: SGHTA and FQGNSA. CDR3 coding DNA: TGTGCCAGCAGCGAGAGACTAGCGGGGTTTTACAATGAGCAGTTCTTC. This translates into CASSERLAGFYNEQFF.

This chain uses TRBV6-4 with TRBJ1-3; D perhaps matches TRBD1 (6 bases). Germline CDR1 is MRHNA and CDR2 is SNTAGT. The V end was cut by 1 base, the J end by 7 bases, with 38 bases between. The CDR3 covers 23 residues. The CDR3 region has the DNA TGTGCCAGCAGTGACTTGAGCGGGGATCCTCAGGGCGACTCGGGGGCCCTGCCCAACACCATATATTTT. Translating it yields CASSDLSGDPQGDSGALPNTIYF.

The chain employs TRBV6-5 and TRBJ2-1; TRBD2 matches 11 bases. CDR1 and CDR2 from the germline V gene are MNHEY and SVGAGI. V shed 3 bases, J shed 6 bases, and the junction held 1 base outside the gene matches. CDR3 size: 14 residues. DNA of the CDR3: TGTGCCAGCAGTTATGGGACTAGCGGCAATGAGCAGTTCTTC. Its translation: CASSYGTSGNEQFF.

This clone was seen a single time. The rearrangement links TRBV6-1 to TRBJ1-3; 9 bases agree with TRBD1. CDR1 MNHNS and CDR2 SASEGT come from the germline V gene. Trimming took 6 bases from V and 0 from J; bases not matched to a gene: 3. The CDR3 sequence is 15 residues long. In DNA, the CDR3 is TGTGCCAGCAGGGGACAGGGAACCTCTGGAAACACCATATATTTT. Residues: CASRGQGTSGNTIYF.

This clone has just a few counts. The V call is TRBV12-5, the J call TRBJ1-5; D is possibly TRBD1 (5 bases). With 0 bases removed from V and 0 bases from J, the gap between germline ends came to 12 bases. From germline, CDR1 is LGHNT and CDR2 FRNRAP. This CDR3 spans 17 amino acids. The DNA for the CDR3 is TGTGCTAGTGGTTTGGTACTGGGCAGGGATAGCAATCAGCCCCAGCATTTT. Translation: CASGLVLGRDSNQPQHF.

This rearrangement joins TRBV6-1 to TRBJ2-7, with 8 bases lining up with TRBD2. CDR3 length: 19 residues. J gave up 5 bases and V 0 bases, and 18 bases lay outside the gene matches. Looked up from germline, CDR1 is MNHNS and CDR2 is SASEGT. The CDR3 DNA sequence: TGTGCCAGCAGTGAAGCGGGACTAGTGTGGGAGACTGGCAGGAACGAGCAGTACTTC. It yields the protein CASSEAGLVWETGRNEQYF.

The rearrangement links TRBV6-5 to TRBJ1-2; D uncertain. V lost 0 bases and J lost 1, with 9 bases in between. Germline values: CDR1 MNHEY, CDR2 SVGAGI. The CDR3 spans 15 residues. The CDR3 sequence is CASSYSRRLNYGYTF. The CDR3 DNA reads TGTGCCAGCAGTTACTCTCGTAGACTTAACTATGGCTACACCTTC.

The genes are TRBV5-1 and TRBJ1-6; 8 positions agree with TRBD1. Germline assignment: CDR1 SGHRS and CDR2 YFSETQ. Trimming cost V 3 bases and J 7 bases; bases outside gene matches: 6. The CDR3 spans 15 residues. This CDR3 reads CASSSRTGGNSPLHF. Here the CDR3 DNA reads TGCGCCAGCAGCTCCCGAACAGGGGGGAATTCACCCCTCCACTTT.

V and J are TRBV28 and TRBJ2-1; the D gene is possibly TRBD2 (6 bases). The CDR3 spans 14 residues. CDR1 is MDHEN, CDR2 SYDVKM, per germline. V shed 4 bases and J shed 8 bases, with 15 bases lying between them. The CDR3 sequence is CASSSGTPLDEQFF. The CDR3 nucleotides read TGTGCCAGCAGTTCTGGGACTCCCCTTGATGAGCAGTTCTTC. Full variable domain (rest looked up from reference TRBV28 and TRBJ2-1): DVKVTQSSRYLVKRTGEKVFLECVQDMDHENMFWYRQDPGLGLRLIYFSYDVKMKEKGDIPEGYSVSREKKERFSLILESASTNQTSMYLCASSSGTPLDEQFFGPGTRLTVL.

The CDR3 protein is CASRPQASIFYEQYF. The CDR3 DNA reads TGCGCCAGCAGGCCCCAGGCGTCGATTTTCTACGAGCAGTACTTC. The V and J genes are TRBV5-1 and TRBJ2-7; D gene unclear. The CDR3 spans 15 residues. Germline V gene lookup returns CDR1 SGHRS and CDR2 YFSETQ. V lost 5 bases, J lost 3 bases, and 18 bases lay in between.

This rearrangement joins TRBV2 to TRBJ2-5; no firm D call. The CDR3 length is 15 residues. Deletions cut 2 bases from V and 7 bases from J, with 17 bases between. Germline V gene lookup returns CDR1 SNHLY and CDR2 FYNNEI. This chain's CDR3 is CASSERRSSPGTQYF. The CDR3 coding sequence is TGTGCCAGCAGTGAAAGGAGAAGTAGCCCTGGGACCCAGTACTTC.

J is TRBJ1-1 and V is TRBV12-5; 7 bases are a match to TRBD1. V lost 8 bases to trimming and J lost 4 bases; unmatched junction nucleotides: 13. CDR3 length: 15 amino acids. Germline V gives CDR1 LGHNT, CDR2 FRNRAP. The CDR3 reads CASRPRTGEVTEAFF. The CDR3 coding sequence is TGTGCTAGTCGTCCTCGTACAGGGGAGGTCACTGAAGCTTTCTTT. Full variable domain (remainder filled in from reference TRBV12-5 and TRBJ1-1): DARVTQTPRHKVTEMGQEVTMRCQPILGHNTVFWYRQTMMQGLELLAYFRNRAPLDDSGMPKDRFSAEMPDATLATLKIQPSEPRDSAVYFCASRPRTGEVTEAFFGQGTRLTVV.

The CDR3 here is CASQYLGRGNQPQHF. As DNA, the CDR3 is TGTGCCAGCCAATATTTGGGAAGGGGGAATCAGCCCCAGCATTTT. This sequence joins TRBV6-1 and TRBJ1-5; D perhaps matches TRBD1 (6 bases). Germline CDR1 reads MNHNS; CDR2 reads SASEGT. Trimming removed 8 bases at V and 4 bases at J, with 18 bases between. The CDR3 is 15 amino acids.

V and J are TRBV10-1 and TRBJ1-1, with D unresolved. Germline V gene sequence: CDR1 WNHNN, CDR2 SYGVQD (reference sequence). The CDR3 totals 16 residues. V lost 1 base and J lost 1, with 13 bases in between. DNA for the CDR3: TGCGCCAGCAGTGAGTTAATGGCGGTAGAGAACACTGAAGCTTTCTTT. This encodes CASSELMAVENTEAFF.

The V gene is TRBV28, the J gene TRBJ2-6; maybe TRBD2 (5 bases). Germline lookup yields CDR1 MDHEN and CDR2 SYDVKM. This CDR3 has 15 residues. The germline V and J ends were trimmed by 7 bases and 2 bases, with 12 bases remaining between them. CDR3 nucleotide sequence: TGTGCCAGCACCAAGGAGGCAGCTGGGGCCAACGTCCTGACTTTC. Encoded protein: CASTKEAAGANVLTF.

This rearrangement joins TRBV7-9 to TRBJ2-5, with TRBD1 matching over 10 bases. The CDR3 extends over 16 amino acids. CDR1 is SEHNR, CDR2 FQNEAQ, per germline (reference sequence). V lost 2 bases to trimming and J lost 2 bases; unmatched junction nucleotides: 5. This chain's CDR3 is CASSLHRDRGQETQYF. The CDR3, as DNA: TGTGCCAGCAGCTTACACCGGGACAGGGGACAAGAGACCCAGTACTTC.

The rearrangement uses TRBV2 and TRBJ2-1; D might be TRBD2 (6 bases). The length of the CDR3 is 16 residues. Deletions cut 2 bases from V and 0 bases from J, with 11 bases between. Germline V lookup: CDR1 SNHLY, CDR2 FYNNEI. The chain's CDR3 is CASSELGGTSYNEQFF. CDR3 DNA sequence: TGTGCCAGCAGTGAATTAGGCGGGACCTCCTACAATGAGCAGTTCTTC. The full variable domain, completed using reference TRBV2 and TRBJ2-1, is EPEVTQTPSHQVTQMGQEVILRCVPISNHLYFYWYRQILGQKVEFLVSFYNNEISEKSEIFDDQFSVERPDGSNFTLKIRSTKLEDSAMYFCASSELGGTSYNEQFFGPGTRLTVL.

The chain uses TRBV5-1 and TRBJ2-1, with D possibly matching TRBD1 (5 bases). This CDR3 spans 13 amino acids. Germline CDR1 reads SGHRS; CDR2 reads YFSETQ. V lost 0 bases and J 6 bases, leaving 7 bases between the germline ends. CDR3 protein: CASSLGQLNEQFF. DNA for the CDR3: TGCGCCAGCAGCTTGGGACAGCTCAATGAGCAGTTCTTC.

V is TRBV7-9 and J is TRBJ1-2; 7 bases are shared with TRBD1. The V segment lost 5 bases and the J segment 2 bases; nucleotides outside the gene matches: 11. This CDR3 contains 16 residues. Per the germline V gene, CDR1 is SEHNR and CDR2 is FQNEAQ (reference sequence). This CDR3 is CASSQRSRGQNYGYTF. CDR3 sequence (DNA): TGTGCCAGCAGCCAACGATCTAGGGGGCAGAACTATGGCTACACCTTC.

V is TRBV6-1 and J is TRBJ1-2; D remains unclear. The V and J ends lost 2 bases and 6 bases respectively, with 10 bases between them. The CDR3 consists of 13 residues. Germline V gene data show CDR1 as MNHNS and CDR2 as SASEGT. CDR3 residues: CASSESQSHGYTF. DNA for the CDR3: TGTGCCAGCAGTGAAAGTCAGTCCCATGGCTACACCTTC.

This chain links TRBV10-3 with TRBJ2-1; perhaps TRBD2 as D (5 bases). The germline gives CDR1 ENHRY, CDR2 SYGVKD. V was shortened by 2 bases and J by 8 bases, with 22 bases between the two germline ends. CDR3 length equals 17 residues. The CDR3 bases are TGTGCCATCAGTGAGGGCCTAGCACAGAATTTATTCGATGAGCAGTTCTTC. This gives the protein CAISEGLAQNLFDEQFF.

The rearrangement uses TRBV2 and TRBJ1-1, with D possibly being TRBD1 (6 bases). V gave up 2 bases and J gave up 0 bases, with 10 bases separating them. The CDR3 runs 15 residues. The germline V gene has CDR1 SNHLY and CDR2 FYNNEI. CDR3 sequence reads: CASSEQGNMNTEAFF. For the CDR3, the DNA is TGTGCCAGCAGTGAACAGGGGAACATGAACACTGAAGCTTTCTTT.